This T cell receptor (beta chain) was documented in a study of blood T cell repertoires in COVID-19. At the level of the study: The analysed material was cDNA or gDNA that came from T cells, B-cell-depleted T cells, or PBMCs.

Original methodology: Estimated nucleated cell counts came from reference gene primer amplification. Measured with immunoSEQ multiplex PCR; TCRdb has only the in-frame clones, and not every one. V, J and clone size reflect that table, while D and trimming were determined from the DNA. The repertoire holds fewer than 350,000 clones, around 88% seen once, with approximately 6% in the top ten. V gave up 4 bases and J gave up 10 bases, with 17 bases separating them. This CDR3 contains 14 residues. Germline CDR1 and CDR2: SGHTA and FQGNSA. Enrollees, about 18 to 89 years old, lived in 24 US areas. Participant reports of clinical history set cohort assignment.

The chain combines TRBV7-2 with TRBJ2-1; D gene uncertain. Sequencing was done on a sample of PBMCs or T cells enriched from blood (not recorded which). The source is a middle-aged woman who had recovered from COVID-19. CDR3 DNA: TGTGCCAGCAGCTCTGACGTCATTCTCGGGGAGCAGTTCTTC. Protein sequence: CASSSDVILGEQFF. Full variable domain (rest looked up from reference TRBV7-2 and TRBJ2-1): GAGVSQSPSNKVTEKGKDVELRCDPISGHTALYWYRQSLGQGLEFLIYFQGNSAPDKSGLPSDRFSAERTGGSVSTLTIQRTQQEDSAVYLCASSSDVILGEQFFGPGTRLTVL.